The text below deals with one TCR beta chain. It lacks a known antigen. No base quality values were provided; no much bigger clone lies one nucleotide off. The library was produced with the immunoSEQ multiplex PCR assay. A mixture of 60 forward primers for TCR Vbeta segments and 13 reverse primers for TCR Jbeta segments was used in the multiplex PCR. The CDR3 region of rearranged TCR beta genes was amplified from genomic DNA by a multiplex PCR assay. Amplified TCR beta libraries were sequenced as 87-base-pair reads on the Illumina HiSeq System. The authors processed their data as follows. A later analysis counted approximately 84 million unique TCR beta chains across the 666 repertoires, and 10 million to 12 million of these chains were shared by at least two donors. A nearest-neighbor algorithm error-corrected the raw reads and collapsed the reads into unique sequences, merging closely related sequences to remove PCR and sequencing errors. V, D and J gene segments were assigned by aligning CDR3 sequences to IMGT reference sequences. For a sequence to be retained, a match of at least six nucleotides was required to both a V gene segment and a J gene segment. A rearrangement was called productive if the CDR3 had no stop codons and remained in frame with V and J, and every other rearrangement was called non-productive. Following IMGT convention, CDR3 was defined as the stretch from the second conserved V-encoded cysteine to the conserved J-encoded phenylalanine. The earlier analysis of fewer than 700 of the donors excluded sequences that lacked an unambiguous match to a single V gene segment. In an earlier analysis of 587 of the donors, a V segment was called functional when productive rearrangements were above 56.7%, and segregating when the standard deviation between donors exceeded 5%. A statistical classification framework was developed to diagnose cytomegalovirus status using the catalog of TCR beta chain sequences. A later analysis assigned V and J genes by comparing TCR nucleotide sequences with IMGT/GENE-DB human TR gene sequences. A later analysis assigned CDR3 sequences and most-parsimonious VDJ recombination scenarios with the TCRdist pipeline. A later analysis defined each TCR beta chain by its CDR3 amino acid sequence plus V-gene family, and excluded reads lacking a unique V-gene family. As a way to deal with suspected cross-contamination and a sequencing artifact, a later analysis dropped 450 to 700 nucleotide sequences that were highly shared and had low generation probability. In a later analysis, a clonal expansion index was calculated for each public chain from normalized within-repertoire ranks of inferred template counts. In a later analysis, generation probabilities were computed using a VDJ recombination model fitted to out-of-frame rearrangements, and the results were checked against IGoR. Hypergeometric tests were used in a later analysis to score TCR-TCR, TCR-HLA and TCR-CMV co-occurrence, with a repertoire-size bias correction applied to the TCR pairs. A later analysis estimated false discovery rates by permuting HLA or CMV assignments 20 times. A later analysis grouped co-occurring TCRs with DBSCAN, adding TCRdist sequence similarity when clustering within HLA-allele-positive subsets. For co-occurrence clustering, repertoires with fewer than 30,000 or more than 120,000 public chains were excluded, along with five repertoires with anomalous nucleotide sharing. TCRdb obtained this table from immuneACCESS and retained in-frame rearrangements with V and J assigned. These tables miss some clones; where compared with another copy, unresolved V genes account for less than half of the shortfall, and the remainder is unexplained. The V and J calls and clone size are taken from that table; D and trimming were inferred from the DNA. This sample has 150,000 to 200,000 clones in its table, and around 77% of those were observed once. The ten largest clonotypes hold about 2.1% of the sample.

Including the terminal cysteine and phenylalanine, the CDR3 comprises 15 residues. The entry retains the CDR3 DNA only, 45 bases that are in frame from base 1. The germline V gene (reference sequence) provides CDR1 GTSNPN and CDR2 SVGIG. V is clipped by 2 bases and J by 0 bases, and the sequence between their germline boundaries is 13 bases long. In total, around 600 healthy bone marrow donors made up the cohort. All cohort members were sampled while nominally healthy, although unrecorded immune exposures were likely present. The donor was CMV seronegative and was included in the group of hundreds of seronegative cohort members. A peripheral blood sample was provided by each donor, and peripheral blood mononuclear cells were used for TCR beta sequencing. Genomic DNA was extracted from the blood cell samples with the Qiagen DNeasy Blood Extraction Kit. The data stem from a study of cytomegalovirus exposure and HLA in healthy donors (dated by TCRdb to 2015 to 2018). Looking at the study overall: According to an earlier analysis of 587 of the donors, 150 million to 200 million T cells yielded roughly 100 million unique TCR beta sequences and about 300 Gb of sequence data. About five DR-DQ haplotypes were treated as single units for association and clustering because of strong linkage in the cohort. HLA typing included class I and class II loci at four-digit resolution. A separate validation cohort of over a hundred different subjects was used in addition to the approximately 640-subject first cohort. Across some 400 genotyped donors of the cohort, an average of approximately 200,000 unique TCR beta nucleotide sequences per donor were sequenced, and about a sixth of those sequences were non-productive. Typing coverage differed by locus: A, B, C, DRB1 and DQB1 were typed in roughly 620-630 donors, DQA1 in roughly 500, DPA1 in around 600, and DPB1 in 450 to 480. The study profiled the T cell repertoires of hundreds of subjects by immunosequencing and related them to cytomegalovirus serostatus. In a later analysis, previously published TCR beta repertoires from hundreds of donors were re-analyzed and high-resolution HLA genotyping was added so that TCR occurrence patterns could be studied. An earlier analysis of a few hundred of the donors applied high-throughput TCR beta sequencing to assess whether each TCR beta V gene segment acted as functional or pseudogenic. Donor age, sex, ethnicity and CMV serostatus were compiled together with the repertoire data. An early release that covered about 600 HLA-typed donors contained approximately 300 gigabases of sequencing data and 80 million or so unique TCR sequences. Among the roughly 380 genotyped donors, under 90% belonged to the genetic ancestry cluster associated with self-reported Caucasian donors. To predict cytomegalovirus infection status, the study brought together high-throughput TCR immunosequencing, statistical association of individual TCRs with disease status, and machine learning. The later analysis used no new phenotypic data to find candidate immune exposures, relying instead on TCR beta sequences and their occurrence across donors. A later genetic analysis used genome-wide SNP genotypes for about 55% of the 666 donors, treating that subset as a discovery cohort. The study aimed to test whether signatures of past pathogen exposure could be identified by cataloging public T cell receptors. Every discovery cohort repertoire had been produced on one sequencing platform. The research as a whole found: Assigning TCR associations to individual alleles was difficult when HLA alleles, especially DR and DQ, strongly co-occurred. Because the 87-base-pair reads could not distinguish some IMGT-functional V segments, including TRBV6-2 and TRBV6-3, those segments were excluded. In vitro tests confirmed that a few of the cytomegalovirus-associated TCR beta chains recognize cytomegalovirus antigens. At a false discovery rate of 0.05, a later analysis linked under 20,000 TCR beta sequences to specific HLA alleles. Compared with equally common non-associated chains, HLA-associated TCR beta chains in a later analysis were more clonally expanded and had lower generation probabilities. HLA typing was unavailable for some donors at each locus, so association tests used only the typed subset. Approximately 16 rarely observed V segments, including chromosome 9 orphons, were excluded from the earlier analysis of some 590 of the donors because counts were too low. An association between a missense DCLRE1C variant and V-gene and J-gene trimming of TCR beta chains was found in a later genetic analysis and replicated in an independent cohort. The study gave a list of 150 to 200 TCR beta chains associated with cytomegalovirus. The presence/absence analyses assumed that sequencing depth was roughly uniform across donors, and that assumption may not be true. This cohort had only TCR beta chains sequenced, and the lack of alpha or paired-chain data limited which features could be detected. Linkage disequilibrium might explain the correlated functional status among segregating V segments, but an unknown experimental factor could not be excluded. A further reported finding was that TCR beta sequences accurately predicted the HLA-A and HLA-B alleles for most subjects in the first cohort. Several of the top co-occurrence clusters appeared to be linked to parvovirus B19, influenza, CMV and Epstein-Barr virus, according to a later analysis. According to the authors, the approach could potentially be generalized to other disease states and immunological phenotypes. A group of highly shared sequence variants was considered likely to be a technical artifact of the sequencing pipeline. Most CMV-associated TCR beta chains appeared to be HLA-restricted in a later analysis, and the HLA associations seemed to be driven largely by CMV exposure. Most TCR sequences were observed very rarely across donors, whereas some public TCRs were present in many individuals. According to a later genetic analysis, donors in an Asian-associated ancestry cluster had fewer N-insertions in productive TCRs than the roughly 700-donor mean. According to a later analysis, TCR association rates differed among HLA loci, with DRB1 alleles showing the most associated TCRs and HLA-C alleles showing the fewest. Immune exposure information for the cohort was limited to CMV serostatus. In an earlier analysis of under 600 of the donors, most TCR beta V segments were observed in productive rearrangements about 87% or about 30% of the time, broadly matching IMGT annotations. The classifier was reported to diagnose cytomegalovirus status with high specificity and sensitivity in both the original cohort and the validation cohort.

The chain is made from TRBV30 and TRBJ1-2; too little of a D gene remains to name it. The sequence came from a woman aged 30 to 39 in good health and CMV-seronegative. The material sequenced was PBMCs. The sequence in DNA is TGTGCCTGGAGTCCCAAAGACGGGACTAACTATGGCTACACCTTC. This is translated as CAWSPKDGTNYGYTF.